This paragraph covers one TCR beta chain sequence. Its antigen is not yet known. No base-level quality is on record; no much larger clone is a single base apart. These data come from a study of response to subunit inactivated influenza vaccine (dated by TCRdb to 2016 to 2019). With respect to the entire study: The study used deep quantitative T cell receptor repertoire profiling to track responses to a trivalent subunit inactivated influenza vaccine. Study-wide conclusions, independent of this receptor: It was suggested by the authors that each seasonal influenza vaccination may recruit only a limited number of new T cells.

The library was produced with RT-PCR. TCRdb names Illumina HiSeq 2500 as the instrument used. TCRdb trimmed public reads at Q25 via fastp, called clones via MiXCR and kept in-frame beta chains. Every CDR3 protein is listed once, alongside the most common genes and DNA of its rows. This sample comprises just over 300,000 distinct CDR3 sequences, 20% to 25% of them detected only once. The ten largest make up about 10% of the sample. The germline V gene specifies MNHNS as CDR1 and SASEGT as CDR2. Here V drops 6 bases and J drops 5 bases, and the junction holds 9 bases not matched to any gene. The CDR3 measures 14 amino acids from cysteine to phenylalanine. CDR3 DNA only is kept here, 42 bases in frame from base 1.

Sequencing was performed on PBMCs from blood, taken less than 22 months after vaccination. The sequence is built from TRBV6-1 and TRBJ2-5; 7 junctional bases match TRBD2. The TCR originated in a man between 50 and 75 years old who received an inactivated influenza vaccine. Donor details come from another sample of the same person, matched by shared clones. Here is the DNA: TGTGCCAGCAGGAAACTGGGGGGGAGGGAGACCCAGTACTTC. It translates to CASRKLGGRETQYF.